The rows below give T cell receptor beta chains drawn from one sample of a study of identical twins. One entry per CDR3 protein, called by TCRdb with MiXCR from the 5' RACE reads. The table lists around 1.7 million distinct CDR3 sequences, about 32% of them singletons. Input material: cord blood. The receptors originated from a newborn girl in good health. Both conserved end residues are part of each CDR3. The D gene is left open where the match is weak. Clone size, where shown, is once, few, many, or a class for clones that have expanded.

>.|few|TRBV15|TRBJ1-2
CATSHSGGGYTF
TGTGCCACCTCCCACTCCGGTGGAGGCTACACCTTC
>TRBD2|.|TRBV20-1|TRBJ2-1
CSASRLAANNEQFF
TGCAGTGCTAGCCGGCTAGCGGCGAACAATGAGCAGTTCTTC
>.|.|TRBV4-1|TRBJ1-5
CASSQDEREGWNQPQHF
TGCGCCAGCAGCCAAGATGAGAGGGAAGGGTGGAATCAGCCCCAGCATTTT
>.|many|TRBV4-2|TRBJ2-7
CASSQVAPSYEQYF
TGTGCCAGCAGCCAAGTTGCCCCCTCCTACGAGCAGTACTTC
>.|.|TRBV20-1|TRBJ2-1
CSARQPHTQPSYNEQFF
TGCAGTGCTAGGCAACCGCATACCCAACCGAGCTACAATGAGCAGTTCTTC
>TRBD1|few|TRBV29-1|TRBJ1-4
CSVETGTGALKNEKLFF
TGCAGCGTGGAAACCGGGACAGGCGCCCTTAAAAATGAAAAACTGTTTTTT
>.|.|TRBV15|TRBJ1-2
CSTSRDGMAYYGYTF
TGTTCCACCAGCAGAGATGGGATGGCGTACTATGGCTACACCTTC
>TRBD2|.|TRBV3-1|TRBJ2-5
CASSHGKLAGRETQYF
TGTGCCAGCAGCCACGGAAAATTAGCGGGGCGAGAGACCCAGTACTTC
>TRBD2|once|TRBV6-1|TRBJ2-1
CASSEIWRGGGGEQFF
TGTGCCAGCAGTGAAATTTGGCGGGGGGGTGGTGGTGAGCAGTTCTTC
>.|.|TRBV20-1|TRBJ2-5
CSARDRAGRSAEQYF
TGCAGTGCTAGAGATCGCGCTGGACGGTCCGCTGAGCAGTACTTC
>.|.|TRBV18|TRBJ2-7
CASSPRTVETSEQYF
TGTGCCAGCTCACCAAGGACAGTTGAAACTAGCGAGCAGTACTTC
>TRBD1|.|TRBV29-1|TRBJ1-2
CSGGQGDGYTF
TGCAGCGGGGGACAGGGCGATGGCTACACCTTC
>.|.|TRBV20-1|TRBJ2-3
CSASWGDLSTDTQYF
TGCAGTGCTAGCTGGGGGGACCTTAGCACAGATACGCAGTATTTT
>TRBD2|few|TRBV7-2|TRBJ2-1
CASIGGRAMVNEQFF
TGTGCCAGCATTGGCGGGAGGGCCATGGTGAATGAGCAGTTCTTC
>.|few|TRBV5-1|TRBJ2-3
CASSFDRWDDTQYF
TGCGCCAGCAGCTTTGACAGGTGGGACGATACGCAGTATTTT
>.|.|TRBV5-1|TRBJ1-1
CASSFTYGDTEAFF
TGCGCCAGCAGCTTTACGTATGGGGACACTGAAGCTTTCTTT
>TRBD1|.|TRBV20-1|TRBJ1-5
CSASPQGGNQPQHF
TGCAGTGCTAGCCCACAGGGGGGCAATCAGCCCCAGCATTTT
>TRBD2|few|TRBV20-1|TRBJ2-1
CSAERGGYYNEQFF
TGCAGTGCTGAGCGGGGGGGTTACTACAATGAGCAGTTCTTC
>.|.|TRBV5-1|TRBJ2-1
CASSPTGCEQFF
TGCGCCAGCAGCCCGACAGGCTGTGAGCAGTTCTTC
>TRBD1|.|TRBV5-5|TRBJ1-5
CASSFIPGQGNQPQHF
TGTGCCAGCAGCTTCATACCGGGACAGGGAAATCAGCCCCAGCATTTT
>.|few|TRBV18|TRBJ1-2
CASPPDSGERYGYTF
TGTGCCAGCCCACCAGACTCGGGCGAAAGATATGGCTACACCTTC
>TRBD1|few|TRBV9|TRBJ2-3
CASSVVSGRDRGITDTQYF
TGTGCCAGCAGCGTAGTAAGCGGTAGAGACAGGGGAATCACAGATACGCAGTATTTT
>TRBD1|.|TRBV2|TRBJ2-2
CASKLTGENTGELFF
TGTGCCAGCAAATTGACAGGGGAGAACACCGGGGAGCTGTTTTTT
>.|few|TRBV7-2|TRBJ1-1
CASSLKVFLDPVGTEAFF
TGTGCCAGCAGCTTAAAGGTTTTCCTGGACCCGGTGGGCACTGAAGCTTTCTTT
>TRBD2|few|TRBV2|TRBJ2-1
CARGLAGGNEQFF
TGTGCCAGGGGACTAGCGGGGGGTAATGAGCAGTTCTTC
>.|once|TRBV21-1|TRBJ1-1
CASSKGIGGLNTEAFF
TGTGCCAGCAGCAAAGGGATCGGGGGTTTGAACACTGAAGCTTTCTTT
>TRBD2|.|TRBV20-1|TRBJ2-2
CSARPTSFVPGELFF
TGCAGTGCTAGACCGACTAGCTTCGTTCCCGGGGAGCTGTTTTTT
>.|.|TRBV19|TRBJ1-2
CASTGTQNGYTF
TGTGCCAGTACCGGGACACAGAATGGCTACACCTTC
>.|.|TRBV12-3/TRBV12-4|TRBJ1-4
CASSPRPMSTNEKLFF
TGTGCCAGCAGCCCCCGCCCGATGTCGACTAATGAAAAACTGTTTTTT
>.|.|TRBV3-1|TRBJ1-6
CASSQGTQGGSPLHF
TGTGCCAGCAGCCAAGGTACTCAGGGTGGATCACCCCTCCACTTT
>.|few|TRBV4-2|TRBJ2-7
CASSPGARTYEQYF
TGTGCCAGCAGCCCAGGGGCACGGACCTACGAGCAGTACTTC
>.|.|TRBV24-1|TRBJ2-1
CATSEPGTHNEQFF
TGTGCCACCAGTGAGCCCGGGACACACAATGAGCAGTTCTTC
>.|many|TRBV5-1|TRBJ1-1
CASSLEGQNTEAFF
TGCGCCAGCAGCTTGGAGGGACAGAACACTGAAGCTTTCTTT
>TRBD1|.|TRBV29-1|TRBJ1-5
CSVGQGIMVSQPQHF
TGCAGCGTTGGACAGGGGATTATGGTGAGTCAGCCCCAGCATTTT
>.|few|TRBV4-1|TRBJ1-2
CASSQDRIYGYTF
TGCGCCAGCAGCCAAGATCGGATCTATGGCTACACCTTC
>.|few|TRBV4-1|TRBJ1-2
CASSQGSDSSYGYTF
TGCGCCAGCAGCCAAGGTTCGGACAGTTCCTATGGCTACACCTTC
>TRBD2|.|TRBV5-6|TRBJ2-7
CASSSRAGGLFSYEQYF
TGTGCCAGCAGCTCTCGAGCGGGGGGGCTATTCTCCTACGAGCAGTACTTC
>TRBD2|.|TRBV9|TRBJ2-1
CASSAVLAPRNEQFF
TGTGCCAGCAGCGCAGTACTAGCGCCGCGCAATGAGCAGTTCTTC
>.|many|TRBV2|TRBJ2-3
CASRMTGSTDTQYF
TGTGCCAGCAGAATGACAGGCAGCACAGATACGCAGTATTTT
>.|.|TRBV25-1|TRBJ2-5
CASSAHRETQYF
TGTGCCAGCAGTGCTCACCGGGAGACCCAGTACTTC
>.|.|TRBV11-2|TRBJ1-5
CASSGLSRGVSDQPQHF
TGTGCCAGCAGCGGATTGAGTCGGGGGGTGAGCGATCAGCCCCAGCATTTT
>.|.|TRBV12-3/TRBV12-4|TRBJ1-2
CASSQTPGDYGYTF
TGTGCCAGCAGCCAGACCCCCGGGGACTATGGCTACACCTTC
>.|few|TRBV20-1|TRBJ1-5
CSASPTGTGNQPQHF
TGCAGTGCTAGCCCCACAGGGACGGGCAATCAGCCCCAGCATTTT
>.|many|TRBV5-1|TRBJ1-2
CASSRTDSYGYTF
TGCGCCAGCAGTAGGACGGACTCCTATGGCTACACCTTC
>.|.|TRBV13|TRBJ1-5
CASSLGPRAGNQPQHF
TGTGCCAGCAGCTTAGGTCCCCGGGCGGGCAATCAGCCCCAGCATTTT
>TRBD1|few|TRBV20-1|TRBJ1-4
CSARRGRQGQDEKLFF
TGCAGTGCTAGAAGGGGCCGACAGGGGCAGGATGAAAAACTGTTTTTT